The text below deals with one T cell receptor (beta chain). Its specificity is unknown. CDR1 MNHEY and CDR2 SVGAGI come from the germline V gene. Trimming removed 3 bases from V and 2 bases from J, with 10 bases in between. The CDR3 is 15 residues long. Second doses at about 4 or about 12 weeks were pooled. TCRdb's table, derived via immunoSEQ multiplex PCR, lists solely in-frame clones and lacks some. The sample holds fewer than 180,000 clones, approximately 90% seen once. These data originate in a study of T cell responses to AZD1222 COVID-19 vaccine. General observations from the study: AZD1222 recipients seropositive at baseline numbered only six or seven. When two AZD1222 doses had been given, Spike-specific TCR breadth and depth rose. White British people made up most donors, females outnumbered males, and clonal diversity was possibly underestimated.

The receptor comes from an adult who received the AZD1222 COVID-19 vaccine. The V gene is TRBV6-5, the J gene TRBJ2-2; perhaps D is TRBD1 or TRBD2 (5 bases each). The sequences come from peripheral blood, collected 28 days after the second AZD1222 dose. CDR3 coding DNA: TGTGCCAGCAGTTATCCGGGGACCAACACCGGGGAGCTGTTTTTT. Residues: CASSYPGTNTGELFF.